This entry lists 27 T cell receptor beta chains sequenced from one sample in a study of blood T cell repertoires in COVID-19 (dated by TCRdb to 2020 to 2021). The library was produced with the immunoSEQ multiplex PCR assay. In its TCRdb copy, this immuneACCESS table keeps in-frame sequences only and misses some clones. Where compared with another copy, unresolved V genes explain less than half of these, and the others have no known cause. The sample data list about 150,000 clones, and almost 80% of these were observed just once. Clones ranked in the top ten supply roughly 9.7% of the sample. The source material was peripheral blood. The receptors come from a man in his 60s who had recovered from COVID-19.

The chain is built from TRBV5-6 and TRBJ2-1; the match to TRBD1 covers 7 bases. V was pared by 4 bases and J by 3 bases, with 7 bases of the junction left unmatched. This CDR3 comprises 15 residues. In germline, CDR1 is SGHDT, CDR2 YYEEEE. The CDR3 is CASSLGQRLYNEQFF. For the CDR3, the DNA is TGTGCCAGCAGCCTGGGACAGAGACTCTACAATGAGCAGTTCTTC. Together with reference TRBV5-6 and TRBJ2-1, the CDR3 gives the full variable domain: DAGVTQSPTHLIKTRGQQVTLRCSPKSGHDTVSWYQQALGQGPQFIFQYYEEEERQRGNFPDRFSGHQFPNYSSELNVNALLLGDSALYLCASSLGQRLYNEQFFGPGTRLTVL.

The rearrangement links TRBV6-2 or TRBV6-3 to TRBJ1-5; D gene uncertain. V was pared by 3 bases and J by 4 bases, with 16 bases between. The germline gives CDR1 MNHEY, CDR2 SVGEGT. The CDR3 sequence is 16 residues long. In nucleotides, the CDR3 is TGTGCCAGCAGTTATCCCGGGGATCCCGGGAATCAGCCCCAGCATTTT. Translated, it gives CASSYPGDPGNQPQHF.

This chain joins TRBV16 and TRBJ1-6; D is ambiguous. The CDR3 consists of 16 residues. V lost 1 base to trimming and J lost 8 bases, with 15 bases between them. In germline, CDR1 is KGHSY, CDR2 FQNENV. The CDR3 DNA follows: TGTGCCAGCAGCCAATTGTTGCGGGCGGGGTATTCACCCCTCCACTTT. Its translation: CASSQLLRAGYSPLHF.

The chain couples TRBV28 to TRBJ2-5; 11 bases line up with TRBD2. The CDR3 covers 19 residues. Per the germline V gene, CDR1 is MDHEN and CDR2 is SYDVKM. The junction had 19 bases not matched to a gene; V was cut back by 6 bases and J by 4 bases. In DNA form, the CDR3 reads TGTGCCAGCAGCCTCTTCCGGGCGGATAGCGGGGGGGACAGAGAGACCCAGTACTTC. Translating gives CASSLFRADSGGDRETQYF.

The chain is built from TRBV18 and TRBJ2-1; 10 bases are shared with TRBD2. Trimming at V came to 6 bases and at J to 4 bases, leaving 6 bases not matched to a gene. The CDR3 contains 15 residues. Germline V gene lookup returns CDR1 KGHSH and CDR2 LQKENI. The CDR3: CASSLTSGVYNEQFF. The CDR3 coding sequence is TGTGCCAGCTCCCTTACTAGCGGGGTTTACAATGAGCAGTTCTTC.

The rearrangement joins TRBV5-4 to TRBJ2-1, with D possibly being TRBD2 (6 bases). V lost 3 bases and J lost 7, with 8 bases in between. Germline assignment: CDR1 SGHNT and CDR2 YYREEE (reference sequence). The CDR3 is made up of 12 amino acids. This chain's CDR3 is CASSSGRNEQFF. CDR3 coding DNA: TGTGCCAGCAGCTCGGGGAGGAATGAGCAGTTCTTC.

This sequence joins TRBV19 and TRBJ2-1; 7 bases line up with TRBD1. Germline trimming cut 3 bases from V and 4 bases from J; bases unmatched to any gene: 3. The CDR3 spans 14 residues. Per the germline V gene, CDR1 is LNHDA and CDR2 is SQIVND (reference sequence). CDR3 protein: CASSINRGYNEQFF. DNA for the CDR3: TGTGCCAGTAGTATCAACAGGGGTTACAATGAGCAGTTCTTC.

This sequence joins TRBV4-2 and TRBJ2-1; weak D call: TRBD2 (6 bases). Germline V CDR1 and CDR2: LGHNA, YNFKEQ. The CDR3 loop spans 17 amino acids. V lost 0 bases to trimming and J lost 3 bases, with 15 bases between them. In DNA, the CDR3 is TGTGCCAGCAGCCAAGATAGGGGAGGCAAACTCTACAATGAGCAGTTCTTC. This codes for CASSQDRGGKLYNEQFF.

The rearrangement uses TRBV3-1 (or the pseudogene TRBV3-2) and TRBJ2-3; D possibly corresponds to TRBD2 (6 bases). Germline CDR1 is LGHDT and CDR2 is YNNKEL (reference sequence). Trimming left V 1 base short and J 5 bases short, with 16 bases between. The CDR3 is made up of 16 amino acids. The CDR3 here is CASSQVSSGSGDTQYF. CDR3 DNA sequence: TGTGCCAGCAGCCAAGTATCATCCGGGAGTGGAGATACGCAGTATTTT.

V usage is TRBV19 and J usage is TRBJ1-1; TRBD1 aligns across 8 bases. The germline gives CDR1 LNHDA, CDR2 SQIVND (reference sequence). The length of the CDR3 is 14 residues. The V segment lost 4 bases and the J segment 4 bases; nucleotides outside the gene matches: 5. The CDR3 loop reads CASSTQTGVTEAFF. CDR3 sequence (DNA): TGTGCCAGTAGTACACAGACAGGGGTCACTGAAGCTTTCTTT. The entire variable domain, with the rest obtained from reference TRBV19 and TRBJ1-1, is as follows: DGGITQSPKYLFRKEGQNVTLSCEQNLNHDAMYWYRQDPGQGLRLIYYSQIVNDFQKGDIAEGYSVSREKKESFPLTVTSAQKNPTAFYLCASSTQTGVTEAFFGQGTRLTVV.

The rearrangement joins TRBV6-5 to TRBJ2-7; perhaps TRBD2 as D (5 bases). Germline-derived CDR1 and CDR2 are MNHEY and SVGAGI. The CDR3 is 13 residues long. The V end was cut by 6 bases, the J end by 1 base, with 10 bases between. CDR3 sequence (DNA): TGTGCCAGCAGGGCGGGTGGATCCTACGAGCAGTACTTC. Residues: CASRAGGSYEQYF.

At least ten counts were recorded for this clone. The chain joins TRBV7-8 to TRBJ1-6; 11 positions agree with TRBD1. CDR3 length: 14 residues. The germline V gene has CDR1 SGHVS and CDR2 FQNEAQ. V lost 5 bases and J lost 9; bases outside the gene matches: 3. The CDR3 here is CASSTDRGPSPLHF. The CDR3 coding sequence is TGTGCCAGCAGCACGGACAGGGGGCCTTCACCCCTCCACTTT.

The gene calls are TRBV6-2 or TRBV6-3 and TRBJ2-2, with D tentatively TRBD1 (5 bases). The CDR3 spans 15 residues. V lost 2 bases and J lost 3, with 10 bases in between. Germline CDR1 reads MNHEY; CDR2 reads SVGEGT. The CDR3 nucleotides read TGTGCCAGCAGTTACAGGGGCGGCTACACCGGGGAGCTGTTTTTT. This gives the protein CASSYRGGYTGELFF.

The J gene is TRBJ2-3, the V gene TRBV2; weak D call: TRBD2 (6 bases). Germline lookup yields CDR1 SNHLY and CDR2 FYNNEI. This CDR3 is built from 12 residues. The germline V and J ends were trimmed by 4 bases and 9 bases, with 11 bases remaining between them. DNA of the CDR3: TGTGCCAGCAGTGCTTATGGGGGGACGCAGTATTTT. Amino acids: CASSAYGGTQYF.

The chain combines TRBV20-1 with TRBJ1-5, with 8 bases aligning to TRBD1. Germline V gene lookup returns CDR1 DFQATT and CDR2 SNEGSKA (reference sequence). Trimming removed 3 bases from V and 6 bases from J; junction bases left unmatched: 10. The CDR3 loop spans 15 amino acids. The CDR3 is CSASRTGPRGQPQHF. The CDR3 nucleotides are TGCAGTGCTAGTCGGACAGGGCCAAGGGGTCAGCCCCAGCATTTT.

The chain carries TRBV9 and TRBJ1-2; no clear D gene. Germline lookup yields CDR1 SGDLS and CDR2 YYNGEE. The CDR3 spans 16 residues. The V and J ends lost 0 bases and 0 bases respectively, with 12 bases between them. CDR3 amino acids: CASSVGVEGANYGYTF. For the CDR3, the DNA is TGTGCCAGCAGCGTAGGCGTTGAGGGAGCTAACTATGGCTACACCTTC.

This clone was counted once. The chain employs TRBV27 and TRBJ2-7; TRBD1 matches at 8 bases. The CDR3 is 12 residues long. The V segment lost 5 bases and the J segment 7 bases; nucleotides outside the gene matches: 4. Germline V gene lookup returns CDR1 MNHEY and CDR2 SMNVEV (reference sequence). CDR3 in DNA: TGTGCCAGCAGTACAGGGGGTAGGGAGCAGTACTTC. Translated: CASSTGGREQYF.

The rearrangement joins TRBV28 to TRBJ1-1; tentatively, D is TRBD1 (6 bases). This CDR3 has 14 residues. The V gene's germline CDR1 is MDHEN and CDR2 SYDVKM. With 4 bases removed from V and 5 bases from J, the gap between germline ends came to 14 bases. In DNA, the CDR3 is TGTGCCAGCAGTTGGCGGGCAGGGGCTACTGAAGCTTTCTTT. Its protein product is CASSWRAGATEAFF.

This rearrangement joins TRBV2 to TRBJ1-2; D might be TRBD1 (6 bases). The V and J ends lost 2 bases and 4 bases respectively, with 8 bases between them. Per the germline V gene, CDR1 is SNHLY and CDR2 is FYNNEI. The CDR3 sequence is 13 residues long. CDR3 DNA sequence: TGTGCCAGCAGTGAACTGGGGGCCTATGGCTACACCTTC. This encodes CASSELGAYGYTF.

The rearrangement links TRBV19 to TRBJ2-2; possible D gene TRBD1, 6 bases. V lost 9 bases to trimming and J lost 0 bases, with 11 bases between them. The CDR3 spans 14 residues. Germline-derived CDR1 and CDR2 are LNHDA and SQIVND (reference sequence). The DNA of the CDR3 is TGTGCCAGCCTGGGACACCCGAACACCGGGGAGCTGTTTTTT. It specifies CASLGHPNTGELFF.

V is TRBV5-5 and J is TRBJ1-1; a weak D match, TRBD1 (6 bases). The CDR3 spans 16 residues. V was clipped by 4 bases and J by 0 bases, with 16 bases between them. Per germline, CDR1 SGHKS and CDR2 YYEKEE (reference sequence). DNA of the CDR3: TGTGCCAGCAGCCCTGGAGGTTGGGACATGAACACTGAAGCTTTCTTT. This sequence encodes CASSPGGWDMNTEAFF. Full variable domain (missing parts from reference TRBV5-5 and TRBJ1-1): DAGVTQSPTHLIKTRGQQVTLRCSPISGHKSVSWYQQVLGQGPQFIFQYYEKEERGRGNFPDRFSARQFPNYSSELNVNALLLGDSALYLCASSPGGWDMNTEAFFGQGTRLTVV.

There are a few counts of this clone. The rearrangement uses TRBV2 and TRBJ2-5, with no clear D. Germline CDR1 is SNHLY and CDR2 is FYNNEI. This CDR3 has 13 amino acids. V was shortened by 6 bases and J by 0 bases, with 8 bases between the two germline ends. The CDR3 protein is CASSDTNQETQYF. The CDR3 DNA follows: TGTGCCAGCAGCGACACCAACCAAGAGACCCAGTACTTC.

The chain employs TRBV7-2 and TRBJ1-2; TRBD1 matches at 8 bases. The CDR3 extends over 14 amino acids. V dropped 1 base and J dropped 6; count of bases not matched to a gene: 4. Germline V gene data show CDR1 as SGHTA and CDR2 as FQGNSA. The CDR3 sequence: CASSLVTGDHGYTF. The CDR3 DNA is TGTGCCAGCAGCTTAGTGACAGGGGATCATGGCTACACCTTC.

The chain combines TRBV11-1 with TRBJ1-1; D is undetermined. Trimming pared 3 bases from V and 3 bases from J, leaving 17 bases between. The CDR3 loop spans 16 amino acids. CDR1 SGHAT and CDR2 FQDESV come from the germline V gene (reference sequence). The CDR3 coding sequence is TGTGCCAGCAGCTTGGGCAGAGGGTCTGAGGACACTGAAGCTTTCTTT. It codes for CASSLGRGSEDTEAFF.

The chain joins TRBV6-4 to TRBJ2-5; D remains ambiguous. The V end was cut by 3 bases, the J end by 2 bases, with 16 bases between. The germline V gene has CDR1 MRHNA and CDR2 SNTAGT. The CDR3 is 16 residues long. CDR3 residues: CASSDQHREFQETQYF. The CDR3 DNA is TGTGCCAGCAGTGATCAGCACAGAGAGTTTCAAGAGACCCAGTACTTC.

This chain joins TRBV24-1 and TRBJ2-2; TRBD2 is a possible D gene (5 bases). The CDR3 loop spans 15 amino acids. Deletions cut 5 bases from V and 0 bases from J, with 9 bases between. Germline loops: CDR1 KGHDR, CDR2 SFDVKD. CDR3 region: CATSGERPNTGELFF. The CDR3, as DNA: TGTGCCACCAGTGGGGAGCGGCCGAACACCGGGGAGCTGTTTTTT.

The gene calls are TRBV10-3 and TRBJ1-5; 8 bases line up with TRBD1. Germline CDR1 ENHRY, CDR2 SYGVKD. The CDR3 has 14 amino acids. The J segment lost 7 bases and the V segment lost 5 bases, leaving 7 bases of the junction unmatched. CDR3 in DNA: TGTGCCATCAGTCCGGACAGGGTAGGGCAGCCCCAGCATTTT. Amino acid sequence: CAISPDRVGQPQHF.